The rows below give T cell receptor beta chains drawn from one sample of a study of post-analysis software for immune sequencing data. Via MiXCR, TCRdb re-called the PCR reads, giving one row per CDR3 protein. The sample yields some 240,000 distinct CDR3 sequences, 36% seen once. Sample: blood. All receptors derive from a girl between 10 and 17 years old with multiple sclerosis. The CDR3 runs from the conserved cysteine through the conserved F or W. A D gene is named only where the DNA matches it firmly. Rows give clone size only sometimes, using once, few, many, or a class for an expanded clone.

TRBV20-1	TRBJ2-3	-	TRBD2	TGCAGTGCTAGAGATCTTCGACTAGCGGGTGTCACAGGTACGCAGTATTTT	CSARDLRLAGVTGTQYF
TRBV5-6	TRBJ2-5	-	TRBD1	TGTGCCAGCAGCTTCTTAGACAGGGGTGAGCAGTACTTC	CASSFLDRGEQYF
TRBV5-1	TRBJ1-6	-	-	TGCGCCAGCAGCTTGCCCGACAGAGGCCCACTCCGTTCACCCCTCCACTTT	CASSLPDRGPLRSPLHF
TRBV10-2	TRBJ1-2	many	-	TGCGCCAGCAGTGGCGGGGGCCGCCTGGGGCAGTCGGAAGGCTACACCTTC	CASSGGGRLGQSEGYTF
TRBV3-1	TRBJ2-1	many	-	TGTGCCAGCAGCCATCCCAACCCTGCCGAGCAGTTCTTC	CASSHPNPAEQFF
TRBV7-3	TRBJ1-6	-	-	TGTGCCAGCAGCCCCATGGCAGGCCCCAATTCACCCCTCCACTTT	CASSPMAGPNSPLHF
TRBV5-1	TRBJ1-2	many	-	TGCGCCAGCAGCACGGACAGACTAAACTATGGCTACACCTTC	CASSTDRLNYGYTF
TRBV12-3/TRBV12-4	TRBJ2-5	few	TRBD2	TGTGCCAGCAGCTACGTAGGGCGGGGGGGCTCTGAGCAGTACTTC	CASSYVGRGGSEQYF
TRBV7-2	TRBJ1-2	many	-	TGTGCCAGCAGCCTACCGGCGGGCGGAAAGGATGGCTACACCTTC	CASSLPAGGKDGYTF
TRBV18	TRBJ2-7	-	TRBD2	TGTGCCAGCTCACCAGGCTTAGCGGGAGGTCACGAACAGTACTTC	CASSPGLAGGHEQYF
TRBV29-1	TRBJ2-1	few	TRBD2	TGCAGCGTTGCCGGGACTAGGGGTCATGAGCAGTTCTTC	CSVAGTRGHEQFF
TRBV5-1	TRBJ1-2	many	-	TGCGCCAGCATCGAGGGGACGACTGGCTACACCTTC	CASIEGTTGYTF
TRBV20-1	TRBJ1-5	few	-	TGCAGTGCTAGAGATCACTGGTCAGGGGAGGGTGGTAATCAGCCCCAGCATTTT	CSARDHWSGEGGNQPQHF
TRBV28	TRBJ1-2	many	-	TGTGCCAGCAGTCCAGGGACTTCGGGAGCTAACTATGGCTACACCTTC	CASSPGTSGANYGYTF
TRBV6-5	TRBJ2-7	many	-	TGTGCCAGCAGTAGGGCCGGGGGCGAGCAGTACTTC	CASSRAGGEQYF
TRBV12-3/TRBV12-4	TRBJ2-5	-	-	TGTGCCAGCAGGAAGGACGGGCCGGGGACCCAGTACTTC	CASRKDGPGTQYF
TRBV6-1	TRBJ2-1	-	TRBD2	TGTGCCAGCAGAACGACTAGCGGGGCGGAGGATGAGCAGTTCTTC	CASRTTSGAEDEQFF
TRBV27	TRBJ1-1	-	-	TGTGCCAGCTCCGACGGACAAGTCACTGAAGCTTTCTTT	CASSDGQVTEAFF
TRBV5-1	TRBJ2-2	many	-	TGCGCCAGCAGCATCTACAGGGCCGCGAACACCGGGGAGCTGTTTTTT	CASSIYRAANTGELFF
TRBV5-4	TRBJ2-7	-	-	TGTGCCAGCAACGATGGACCCCCTGGCTCCTACGAGCAGTACTTC	CASNDGPPGSYEQYF
TRBV6-2/TRBV6-3	TRBJ2-2	many	-	TGTGCCAGCAGTACTAACACCGGGGAGCTGTTTTTT	CASSTNTGELFF
TRBV3-1	TRBJ2-5	few	-	TGTGCCAGCAGCCAAGCGGGTCCGGGGGAGACCCAGTACTTC	CASSQAGPGETQYF
TRBV20-1	TRBJ1-1	-	-	TGCAGTGCCCCCGACACCTCGAGCACTGAAGCTTTCTTT	CSAPDTSSTEAFF
TRBV28	TRBJ1-2	many	-	TGTGCCAGCAGTTTATTTCCAGGGAAGGGCTACACCTTC	CASSLFPGKGYTF
TRBV20-1	TRBJ2-7	-	TRBD1	TGCAGTGCGAGTGACAGGGAGCCTTACGAGCAGTACTTC	CSASDREPYEQYF
TRBV10-2	TRBJ2-5	-	-	TGCGCCAGCAGGGTAGGTGGATTCCAAGAGACCCAGTACTTC	CASRVGGFQETQYF
TRBV7-9	TRBJ1-4	many	-	TGTGCCAGCAGCTTAGCCCCGACAACAACTAATGAAAAACTGTTTTTT	CASSLAPTTTNEKLFF
TRBV5-1	TRBJ2-5	-	TRBD1	TGCGCCAGCAGCCCGGAGGACAGGGGGGGTCAAGAGACCCAGTACTTC	CASSPEDRGGQETQYF
TRBV4-1	TRBJ2-3	-	TRBD2	TGCGCCAGCAGCCAAGATCGGGGGGGCGCAGATACGCAGTATTTT	CASSQDRGGADTQYF
TRBV4-3	TRBJ2-7	-	-	TGCGCCAGCAGCCTGACTGCGGGACCGAGCTCCTACGAGCAGTACTTC	CASSLTAGPSSYEQYF
TRBV20-1	TRBJ2-1	many	-	TGCAGTGCGCCCGGGAAAACTACCGGTCACAATGAGCAGTTCTTC	CSAPGKTTGHNEQFF
TRBV2	TRBJ1-2	many	TRBD1	TGTGCCAGCAGTGTGGACAGGACGGGAGGGGGCTACACCTTC	CASSVDRTGGGYTF
TRBV28	TRBJ2-7	many	TRBD1	TGTGCCAGCAATCCGGGACAGGTCCCCTACGAGCAGTACTTC	CASNPGQVPYEQYF
TRBV5-1	TRBJ1-1	few	-	TGCGCCAGCAGCTACGGACAAGGGCGCAACACTGAAGCTTTCTTT	CASSYGQGRNTEAFF
TRBV12-3/TRBV12-4	TRBJ2-3	-	-	TGTGCCAGCAGGGCAACTAGACGGACAGATACGCAGTATTTT	CASRATRRTDTQYF
TRBV5-6	TRBJ2-4	many	-	TGTGCCAGCAGCCACGGAACCAAAAACATTCAGTACTTC	CASSHGTKNIQYF